These T cell receptor beta chains were read from a single sample in a study of shared clonotypes between healthy human individuals. The method was immunoSEQ multiplex PCR; TCRdb's version includes in-frame clones alone and lacks a portion of them. The table has about 750,000 clones, about 91% seen once. The sequencing input was naive CD8+ T cells sorted from blood. Receptors originate from a man aged 30 to 39 in good health. Each CDR3 is given with its conserved first and last residue. Each record gives: CDR3 length, V gene, clone size, D gene, J gene, CDR3 protein, CDR3 DNA. D genes are given only for firm matches. A row's size may be missing; if present it is once, few, many or a size class.

13,TRBV11-2,.,.,TRBJ2-7,CASRDWGSYEQYF,TGTGCCAGCAGGGACTGGGGATCCTACGAGCAGTACTTC
15,TRBV4-1,.,.,TRBJ2-3,CASSLIRDNTDTQYF,TGCGCCAGCAGCCTAATCCGGGACAACACAGATACGCAGTATTTT
15,TRBV7-9,once,TRBD1,TRBJ2-7,CASSPSQGAPYEQYF,TGTGCCAGCAGCCCCTCACAGGGGGCCCCCTACGAGCAGTACTTC
13,TRBV19,.,.,TRBJ2-7,CASSISGLNEQYF,TGTGCCAGTAGTATATCCGGGCTCAACGAGCAGTACTTC
15,TRBV11-2,.,.,TRBJ2-1,CASTITPSVRDEQFF,TGTGCCAGCACCATAACGCCTTCCGTCCGGGACGAGCAGTTCTTC
15,TRBV9,once,TRBD2,TRBJ2-1,CASTASGSSYNEQFF,TGTGCCAGCACCGCTAGCGGGAGCTCCTACAATGAGCAGTTCTTC
14,TRBV4-1,.,.,TRBJ2-7,CASSQGRVKDEQYF,TGCGCCAGCAGCCAAGGCCGGGTTAAAGACGAGCAGTACTTC
13,TRBV9,.,.,TRBJ2-2,CASSAEVTGELFF,TGTGCCAGCAGCGCGGAGGTGACCGGGGAGCTGTTTTTT
15,TRBV28,.,TRBD1,TRBJ2-7,CASSSPRGLANEQYF,TGTGCCAGCAGTTCCCCCAGGGGGCTAGCGAATGAGCAGTACTTC
15,TRBV6-5,.,.,TRBJ1-1,CASSYSLSSNTEAFF,TGTGCCAGCAGTTACTCGTTGTCTTCGAACACTGAAGCTTTCTTT
14,TRBV19,.,.,TRBJ2-7,CASSNRDSTYEQYF,TGTGCCAGTAGTAACCGGGACTCTACCTACGAGCAGTACTTC
18,TRBV9,.,.,TRBJ1-1,CASSVDLVRWLRNTEAFF,TGTGCCAGCAGCGTAGATTTGGTTCGATGGTTAAGGAACACTGAAGCTTTCTTT
12,TRBV12-5,.,.,TRBJ2-2,CASGSLDRELFF,TGTGCTAGTGGTTCTTTAGACAGGGAGCTGTTTTTT
12,TRBV7-6,few,.,TRBJ2-1,CASSDENNEQFF,TGTGCCAGCTCGGACGAAAACAATGAGCAGTTCTTC
17,TRBV4-2,.,TRBD2,TRBJ2-1,CASSQEDTAGGYNEQFF,TGTGCCAGCAGCCAAGAAGATACAGCGGGGGGCTACAATGAGCAGTTCTTC
15,TRBV7-6,.,.,TRBJ2-3,CASSLGRVSTDTQYF,TGTGCCAGCAGCTTAGGCAGGGTGAGCACAGATACGCAGTATTTT
15,TRBV7-6,.,TRBD2,TRBJ2-7,CASSLERDGSYEQYF,TGTGCCAGCAGTCTGGAGCGGGATGGCTCCTACGAGCAGTACTTC
15,TRBV10-2,.,.,TRBJ2-5,CASSESVPWGETQYF,TGCGCCAGCAGTGAGTCGGTCCCTTGGGGAGAGACCCAGTACTTC
18,TRBV9,.,.,TRBJ2-7,CASSAQDSPVGNSYEQYF,TGTGCCAGCAGCGCACAAGACAGCCCCGTCGGGAATTCCTACGAGCAGTACTTC
16,TRBV28,.,.,TRBJ2-7,CASHSPGGRLSYEQYF,TGTGCCAGCCATTCACCCGGGGGACGGTTATCCTACGAGCAGTACTTC
13,TRBV27,.,.,TRBJ2-1,CASSPGVYNEQFF,TGTGCCAGCAGCCCCGGGGTCTACAATGAGCAGTTCTTC
11,TRBV7-9,.,.,TRBJ1-1,CASSAFTEAFF,TGTGCCAGCAGCGCTTTTACTGAAGCTTTCTTT
17,TRBV9,.,TRBD2,TRBJ2-3,CASSVGTGGAFTDTQYF,TGTGCCAGCAGCGTAGGAACGGGAGGTGCCTTCACAGATACGCAGTATTTT
14,TRBV9,.,.,TRBJ2-7,CASSSRPAPYEQYF,TGTGCCAGCAGCTCCCGCCCGGCCCCCTACGAGCAGTACTTC
18,TRBV30,.,TRBD2,TRBJ2-5,CAWSHGVAGGLKGETQYF,TGTGCCTGGAGTCACGGGGTAGCGGGAGGGCTAAAGGGGGAGACCCAGTACTTC
15,TRBV29-1,.,TRBD2,TRBJ2-7,CSVTGTSGSSYEQYF,TGCAGCGTCACCGGGACTAGCGGAAGCTCCTACGAGCAGTACTTC
13,TRBV21-1,.,.,TRBJ2-5,CASSGRGQETQYF,TGTGCCAGCAGCGGCCGGGGGCAAGAGACCCAGTACTTC
16,TRBV9,.,TRBD2,TRBJ2-1,CASSGRGTSGKHEQFF,TGTGCCAGCAGCGGACGCGGGACTAGCGGGAAGCACGAGCAGTTCTTC
15,TRBV11-2,.,.,TRBJ2-5,CASSLLASNQETQYF,TGTGCCAGCAGCTTACTAGCGTCCAACCAAGAGACCCAGTACTTC
14,TRBV5-8,.,.,TRBJ1-4,CASSLTANNEKLFF,TGTGCCAGCAGCTTGACAGCTAATAATGAAAAACTGTTTTTT
15,TRBV7-7,.,TRBD1,TRBJ2-5,CASSRDRGFGETQYF,TGTGCCAGCAGCCGAGACAGGGGTTTCGGAGAGACCCAGTACTTC
16,TRBV9,.,.,TRBJ1-1,CASSVESAGVGTEAFF,TGTGCCAGCAGCGTAGAAAGTGCCGGGGTCGGCACTGAAGCTTTCTTT
17,TRBV6-4,.,.,TRBJ2-1,CASSEIFYAETPNEQFF,TGTGCCAGCAGTGAGATTTTTTATGCTGAGACCCCCAATGAGCAGTTCTTC
14,TRBV14,.,.,TRBJ2-2,CASSHRRNTGELFF,TGTGCCAGCAGCCACCGCAGGAACACCGGGGAGCTGTTTTTT
13,TRBV7-9,.,.,TRBJ2-7,CASSLPTVYEQYF,TGTGCCAGCAGCTTACCGACCGTATACGAGCAGTACTTC
15,TRBV19,.,.,TRBJ2-1,CASTYSDTKGDEQFF,TGTGCCAGTACTTACTCGGACACCAAGGGCGATGAGCAGTTCTTC
15,TRBV13,.,TRBD2,TRBJ2-1,CASSQRTSGYNEQFF,TGTGCCAGCAGCCAGAGGACTAGCGGGTACAATGAGCAGTTCTTC
14,TRBV4-1,.,.,TRBJ2-2,CASSQFDNTGELFF,TGCGCCAGCAGCCAATTCGATAACACCGGGGAGCTGTTTTTT
16,TRBV7-9,once,TRBD2,TRBJ2-1,CASSFPRLAGRNEQFF,TGTGCCAGCAGCTTCCCGAGACTAGCGGGAAGGAATGAGCAGTTCTTC
17,TRBV19,once,.,TRBJ2-1,CASSRTGGWGFNNEQFF,TGTGCCAGTAGTCGAACTGGGGGATGGGGCTTTAACAATGAGCAGTTCTTC
11,TRBV28,once,.,TRBJ2-7,CASSTFTEQYF,TGTGCCAGCAGTACCTTTACCGAGCAGTACTTC
14,TRBV7-9,.,.,TRBJ2-7,CASSLGRGQDEQYF,TGTGCCAGCAGCTTAGGCCGGGGGCAGGACGAGCAGTACTTC
13,TRBV7-9,.,.,TRBJ1-2,CASSSPTAYGYTF,TGTGCCAGCAGCTCGCCGACAGCCTATGGCTACACCTTC
14,TRBV5-4,.,.,TRBJ2-2,CASSLGGNTGELFF,TGTGCCAGCAGCTTGGGGGGAAACACCGGGGAGCTGTTTTTT
17,TRBV5-4,.,TRBD1,TRBJ1-2,CASSFFRDRGRGYGYTF,TGTGCCAGCAGCTTTTTCCGGGACAGGGGGCGCGGCTATGGCTACACCTTC
15,TRBV19,few,.,TRBJ2-6,CASSIWDSGANVLTF,TGTGCCAGTAGTATATGGGACTCTGGGGCCAACGTCCTGACTTTC
16,TRBV7-6,.,TRBD1,TRBJ1-4,CASSLSTGHADEKLFF,TGTGCCAGCAGCTTATCGACAGGGCACGCCGATGAAAAACTGTTTTTT
14,TRBV18,.,TRBD1,TRBJ1-2,CASSPPYDRAGYTF,TGTGCCAGCTCACCACCGTACGACAGGGCGGGCTACACCTTC
18,TRBV28,.,TRBD2,TRBJ2-1,CASSAETGTSGFNNEQFF,TGTGCCAGCAGTGCCGAGACCGGGACTAGCGGCTTTAACAATGAGCAGTTCTTC
16,TRBV28,.,TRBD2,TRBJ2-5,CASSLLLAGVGKTQYF,TGTGCCAGCAGTTTATTACTAGCGGGAGTCGGAAAGACCCAGTACTTC
13,TRBV27,.,.,TRBJ2-2,CASSLYLTGELFF,TGTGCCAGCAGTTTATACTTGACCGGGGAGCTGTTTTTT
13,TRBV5-5,.,.,TRBJ2-5,CASSSLRQETQYF,TGTGCCAGCAGCTCGCTGAGGCAAGAGACCCAGTACTTC